What follows are 11 T cell receptor beta chains derived from one specimen sequenced in a study of shared clonotypes between healthy human individuals. Produced via immunoSEQ multiplex PCR; TCRdb's table is partial and in-frame only. The data show 2 million to 2.5 million clones, 95% seen once. Sequencing was performed on naive CD4+ T cells sorted from blood. Subset meaning: CD45RA+ positively selected. These receptors were collected from a young man in good health.

This clone occurred once. The chain has TRBV18 and TRBJ2-7; 8 positions match TRBD2. Germline-derived CDR1 and CDR2 are KGHSH and LQKENI. CDR3 length: 13 residues. V lost 2 bases to trimming and J lost 5 bases; unmatched junction nucleotides: 2. CDR3 amino acids: CASSPAGGHEQYF. CDR3 in DNA: TGTGCCAGCTCACCAGCGGGGGGCCACGAGCAGTACTTC.

This clone was found once. V gene TRBV29-1 combines with J gene TRBJ2-3; 8 bases align to TRBD2. CDR1 is SQVTM, CDR2 ANQGSEA, per germline. Trimming cost V 5 bases and J 2 bases; bases outside gene matches: 9. The CDR3 contains 15 residues. The CDR3: CSVSGVAGYTDTQYF. CDR3 in DNA: TGCAGCGTTAGTGGAGTAGCGGGGTACACAGATACGCAGTATTTT.

CDR3 residues: CASSVSSGTQYF. The CDR3 nucleotides are TGTGCCAGCAGCGTATCCTCCGGTACGCAGTATTTT. The chain carries TRBV7-2 and TRBJ2-3; unclear D gene. Germline CDR1 SGHTA, CDR2 FQGNSA. Trimming took 5 bases from V and 8 from J, leaving 11 bases between them. The CDR3 extends over 12 amino acids.

The V gene is TRBV10-3, the J gene TRBJ2-5; D possibly corresponds to TRBD2 (5 bases). V gave up 0 bases and J gave up 1 base, with 15 bases separating them. CDR1 is ENHRY and CDR2 is SYGVKD in the germline V gene. CDR3 length equals 17 residues. CDR3 nucleotide sequence: TGTGCCATCAGTGAGTCGAGGGCTAGCAGTGCCCAAGAGACCCAGTACTTC. Protein product: CAISESRASSAQETQYF.

The table lists this clone with a count of one. The genes are TRBV6-5 and TRBJ2-7, with a possible D match to TRBD1 (6 bases). Trimming removed 3 bases from V and 5 bases from J, with 17 bases in between. The germline gives CDR1 MNHEY, CDR2 SVGAGI. The CDR3 is 15 residues long. The CDR3 DNA follows: TGTGCCAGCAGTTATAGGTACAGGGTGTCGCACGAGCAGTACTTC. Translating gives CASSYRYRVSHEQYF.

The chain uses TRBV30 and TRBJ1-3; no clear D. Germline lookup yields CDR1 GTSNPN and CDR2 SVGIG (reference sequence). This CDR3 spans 14 amino acids. Trimming took 5 bases from V and 0 from J, leaving 11 bases between them. In nucleotides, the CDR3 is TGTGCCTGGGCTACCGCCACCTCTGGAAACACCATATATTTT. Its translation: CAWATATSGNTIYF. Supplemented by reference TRBV30 and TRBJ1-3, the full variable domain reads SQTIHQWPATLVQPVGSPLSLECTVEGTSNPNLYWYRQAAGRGLQLLFYSVGIGQISSEVPQNLSASRPQDRQFILSSKKLLLSDSGFYLCAWATATSGNTIYFGEGSWLTVV.

This chain's CDR3 is CASRGTGGKNTEAFF. In DNA, the CDR3 is TGTGCCAGCAGGGGGACAGGGGGTAAGAACACTGAAGCTTTCTTT. The gene calls are TRBV27 and TRBJ1-1; TRBD1 agrees at 11 bases. This CDR3 has 15 amino acids. After removal of 6 bases from V and 1 base from J, the junction contained 4 bases not matched to a gene. The V gene's germline CDR1 is MNHEY and CDR2 SMNVEV (reference sequence).

CDR3 protein: CASSLTSGGAKDTQYF. CDR3 bases: TGCGCCAGCAGCTTGACTAGCGGGGGGGCAAAAGATACGCAGTATTTT. The rearrangement joins TRBV5-1 to TRBJ2-3; 13 bases align to TRBD2. From germline, CDR1 is SGHRS and CDR2 YFSETQ. The CDR3 is 16 residues long. V shed 1 base and J 5 bases; nucleotides not matched to a gene: 4.

The chain uses TRBV25-1 and TRBJ2-3; possibly TRBD2 for D (5 bases). The CDR3 covers 16 residues. Germline V gene data show CDR1 as MGHDK and CDR2 as SYGVNS. The V and J ends lost 10 bases and 1 base respectively, with 21 bases between them. CDR3 coding DNA: TGTGCCAACCCTTTCGGGGTGTCGGGCGGCACAGATACGCAGTATTTT. Its protein is CANPFGVSGGTDTQYF.

The chain joins TRBV5-6 to TRBJ1-5; D might be TRBD1 (6 bases). V lost 2 bases, J lost 11 bases, and 11 bases lay in between. The CDR3 is 12 amino acids. The V gene's germline CDR1 is SGHDT and CDR2 YYEEEE. Written as DNA, the CDR3 is TGTGCCAGCAGCTTTCCAGGGGCGGCCCAGCATTTT. The encoded protein is CASSFPGAAQHF. Using reference TRBV5-6 and TRBJ1-5 for the parts outside the CDR3, the full variable domain is DAGVTQSPTHLIKTRGQQVTLRCSPKSGHDTVSWYQQALGQGPQFIFQYYEEEERQRGNFPDRFSGHQFPNYSSELNVNALLLGDSALYLCASSFPGAAQHFGDGTRLSIL.

V and J are TRBV23-1 and TRBJ1-5; 9 nucleotides align to TRBD1. TRBV23-1 counts as an open reading frame of uncertain function. The CDR3 loop spans 16 amino acids. V shed 3 bases, J shed 2 bases, and the junction held 5 bases outside the gene matches. CDR3 DNA sequence: TGCGCCAGCAGTCAGGTAACAGGGGGCGGCAATCAGCCCCAGCATTTT. Translating it yields CASSQVTGGGNQPQHF.